A selection of T cell receptor beta chains follows, all from one sample in a study of long-term antiretroviral therapy in people with HIV. Here immunoSEQ multiplex PCR was the method, and the copy in TCRdb shows in-frame clones only, minus some. The table records 25,000 to 35,000 clones, approximately 96% of them present only once. The sequences come from unsorted PBMCs, collected 6.5 to 6.6 years after starting antiretroviral therapy. These receptors came from a man aged 25-45 years with HIV. Both conserved end residues are part of each CDR3. The D gene is left open where the match is weak. Rows give clone size only sometimes, using once, few, many, or a class for an expanded clone.

.	TRBV19	TRBD1	TRBJ2-7	TGTGCCAGTAGTATCAAGACAGGGTTAGGCCCTGGGAGCGAGCAGTACTTC	CASSIKTGLGPGSEQYF
.	TRBV13	.	TRBJ1-4	TGTGCCAGCAGCCCCCGAACAGGGTTTGGTGAAAAACTGTTTTTT	CASSPRTGFGEKLFF
.	TRBV5-1	.	TRBJ1-1	TGCGCCAGCAGCTTGATCTGGGAGAACACTGAAGCTTTCTTT	CASSLIWENTEAFF
.	TRBV6-1	.	TRBJ2-3	TGTGCCAGCAGTCCATCGCAAGATACGCAGTATTTT	CASSPSQDTQYF
.	TRBV6-5	.	TRBJ1-2	TGTGCCAGCAGTCCATCGGGCGAGGGCTACACCTTC	CASSPSGEGYTF
.	TRBV11-2	.	TRBJ1-1	TGTGCCAGCAGCTTTGGGCAGCTGAACACTGAAGCTTTCTTT	CASSFGQLNTEAFF
.	TRBV7-9	.	TRBJ2-7	TGTGCCAGCACCTCCGGGAGCTACGAGCAGTACTTC	CASTSGSYEQYF
.	TRBV11-1	TRBD1	TRBJ1-2	TGTGCCAGCAGCCTCCGGGACAGCTATGGCTACACCTTC	CASSLRDSYGYTF
.	TRBV2	.	TRBJ2-1	TGTGCCAGCAGGGCCGGTTACAATGAGCAGTTCTTC	CASRAGYNEQFF
once	TRBV18	.	TRBJ1-4	TGTGCCAGCTCACGGGAGAGGGACGGAGCTGCTGAAAAACTGTTTTTT	CASSRERDGAAEKLFF
once	TRBV9	.	TRBJ2-5	TGTGCCAGCAGCGGAGGGGGGGTTCAAGAGACCCAGTACTTC	CASSGGGVQETQYF
once	TRBV11-3	.	TRBJ2-3	TGTGCCAGCACCCCGGGCGCTGCTAGCACAGATACGCAGTATTTT	CASTPGAASTDTQYF
.	TRBV30	.	TRBJ1-2	TGTGCCTGGAGCCTCGAGGGGAGGGGTGGCTACACCTTC	CAWSLEGRGGYTF
.	TRBV7-8	TRBD2	TRBJ2-1	TGTGCCAGCAACCCTCTAAGCGGGAGCAATGAGCAGTTCTTC	CASNPLSGSNEQFF
.	TRBV4-2	.	TRBJ1-2	TGTGCCAGCAGCCAAGATGGGGCGGGGGGAGGTGGCTACACCTTC	CASSQDGAGGGGYTF
.	TRBV6-1	.	TRBJ2-7	TGTGCCACGATAAGGAGGGGACCCTACGAGCAGTACTTC	CATIRRGPYEQYF
.	TRBV19	TRBD2	TRBJ2-3	TGTGCCAGTAGTCCGACTAGCGCGGTCACAGATACGCAGTATTTT	CASSPTSAVTDTQYF
.	TRBV2	.	TRBJ2-3	TGTGCCAGCAGTTTAAGGGGGACAGATACGCAGTATTTT	CASSLRGTDTQYF
.	TRBV11-3	TRBD1	TRBJ2-2	TGTGCCAGCAGTCACAGGGGATCGAACACCGGGGAGCTGTTTTTT	CASSHRGSNTGELFF
.	TRBV5-6	.	TRBJ2-7	TGTGCCAGCAGCTTGTTTGGAACGACCTACGAGCAGTACTTC	CASSLFGTTYEQYF
.	TRBV6-5	TRBD2	TRBJ2-3	TGTGCCAGCAGTAGCGCGGGGGGTTATCATACGCAGTATTTT	CASSSAGGYHTQYF
.	TRBV5-4	.	TRBJ2-7	TGTGCCAGCAGCTTACGGGGGTACGAGCAGTACTTC	CASSLRGYEQYF
.	TRBV30	TRBD1	TRBJ2-7	TGTGCCTGGGACAGGGACAGGTTAGGGCAGTACTTC	CAWDRDRLGQYF
.	TRBV5-6	.	TRBJ1-2	TGTGCCAGCAGCTTGGATCGGGAGGCAGCTAACTATGGCTACACCTTC	CASSLDREAANYGYTF
.	TRBV4-2	.	TRBJ2-7	TGTGTCAGCAGCCAAGAGCCCCCCTTTCGGGCGGAGACCTACGAGCAGTACTTC	CVSSQEPPFRAETYEQYF
once	TRBV18	TRBD2	TRBJ2-7	TGTGCCAGCTCACCTACCAGGGCTAGCGGGAGTACTTCTGGCGAGCAGTACTTC	CASSPTRASGSTSGEQYF
.	TRBV9	.	TRBJ1-1	TGTGCCAGCAGCGTATCCCCAGGGAACACTGAAGCTTTCTTT	CASSVSPGNTEAFF
.	TRBV7-2	.	TRBJ2-5	TGTGCCAGCAGCGACCAGACCCAGTACTTC	CASSDQTQYF
.	TRBV6-5	.	TRBJ1-1	TGTGCCAGCAGCCAATGGACAGTTCAGAACACTGAAGCTTTCTTT	CASSQWTVQNTEAFF
.	TRBV6-1	TRBD2	TRBJ2-2	TGTGCCAGCAGTGAAGGACTAGCGGCGAACACCGGGGAGCTGTTTTTT	CASSEGLAANTGELFF
.	TRBV19	.	TRBJ1-1	TGTGCCAGTATGACTCGGTCAGACGCTTTCTTT	CASMTRSDAFF
.	TRBV5-1	.	TRBJ2-3	TGCGCCAGCAGCTTGGATACAGGCGCTGCCACAGATACGCAGTATTTT	CASSLDTGAATDTQYF
.	TRBV2	.	TRBJ2-1	TGTGCCAGCAGCGTTGACAGCCTAAAATTCTTC	CASSVDSLKFF
once	TRBV11-3	.	TRBJ2-2	TGTGCCAGCAGTCGCACGGTTAGCGGGGAGCTGTTTTTT	CASSRTVSGELFF
once	TRBV4-3	.	TRBJ2-7	TGCGCCAGCAGCCAAGATCTTGGGGGGTACGAGCAGTACTTC	CASSQDLGGYEQYF
.	TRBV11-3	.	TRBJ2-7	TGTGCCAGCAGCTTGGGGGCGAGTTACGAGCAGTACTTC	CASSLGASYEQYF
.	TRBV19	TRBD2	TRBJ2-2	TGTGCCAGTAGTACGGGACTAGCGGTCACGGGGACCGGGGAGCTGTTTTTT	CASSTGLAVTGTGELFF
.	TRBV7-9	TRBD2	TRBJ2-2	TGTGCCAGCAGCCCGGGACTAGCGGGAGGAATAACAAACACCGGGGAGCTGTTTTTT	CASSPGLAGGITNTGELFF
once	TRBV10-1	.	TRBJ2-1	TGCGCCAGCAGTGAGTCGGGACTGATAAACAATGAGCAGTTCTTC	CASSESGLINNEQFF
.	TRBV9	.	TRBJ2-1	TGTGCCAGCAGCGTAGATGGATTTCTCGGGCAGTTCTTC	CASSVDGFLGQFF
once	TRBV6-1	TRBD1	TRBJ2-5	TGTGCCAGCAGGGAAGTACAGGGGGCAGGCGAGACCCAGTACTTC	CASREVQGAGETQYF
.	TRBV5-6	.	TRBJ2-7	TGTGCCAGCAGCGACTATTACGAGCAGTACTTC	CASSDYYEQYF
.	TRBV7-3	TRBD1	TRBJ2-1	TGTGCCAGCAGCTCCGGCAGGGACAGGGGTCATGAGCAGTTCTTC	CASSSGRDRGHEQFF
.	TRBV6-6	TRBD2	TRBJ2-2	TGTGCCAGCAGGCTAGCGGGAAACGGGGAGCTGTTTTTT	CASRLAGNGELFF
.	TRBV27	.	TRBJ1-2	TGTGCCAGCAGTTCCGCGGGGGGTCGTAACTATGGCTACACCTTC	CASSSAGGRNYGYTF
.	TRBV30	.	TRBJ1-6	TGTGCCTGGAAGAGTTCGGAGGTTTGGATGGGTTCACCCCTCCACTTT	CAWKSSEVWMGSPLHF
once	TRBV7-2	.	TRBJ2-7	TGTGCCAGCAGCTTAACCTACTCCTACGAGCAGTACTTC	CASSLTYSYEQYF
.	TRBV5-1	.	TRBJ2-3	TGCGCCAGCAGCTCAGCCCCGGTCGATACGCAGTATTTT	CASSSAPVDTQYF
few	TRBV7-3	.	TRBJ2-6	TGTGCCAGCAGTGAACAAGGTGGGCCCGGGGCCAACGTCCTGACTTTC	CASSEQGGPGANVLTF
.	TRBV10-3	.	TRBJ2-3	TGTGCCATCAGTGGCCGGGGGGCCGGCACAGATACGCAGTATTTT	CAISGRGAGTDTQYF
.	TRBV6-5	.	TRBJ2-2	TGTGCCAGCAGTTACGAACTTAGGGTCCGAGGGGAGCTGTTTTTT	CASSYELRVRGELFF
.	TRBV6-6	TRBD2	TRBJ2-3	TGTGCCAGCAGTTCTAGCGGGACTATCACAGATACGCAGTATTTT	CASSSSGTITDTQYF
.	TRBV27	.	TRBJ2-6	TGTGCCAGCAGCCAAAGCCGGGGGGGGGCCAACGTCCTGACTTTC	CASSQSRGGANVLTF
.	TRBV19	TRBD1	TRBJ1-2	TGTGCCAGTAGTCCAACACAGGGGGGGCCCGGCTATGGCTACACCTTC	CASSPTQGGPGYGYTF
.	TRBV5-1	.	TRBJ2-7	TGCGCCAGCAGCTTGCGGCTTCAGGGACCAACCTACGAGCAGTACTTC	CASSLRLQGPTYEQYF